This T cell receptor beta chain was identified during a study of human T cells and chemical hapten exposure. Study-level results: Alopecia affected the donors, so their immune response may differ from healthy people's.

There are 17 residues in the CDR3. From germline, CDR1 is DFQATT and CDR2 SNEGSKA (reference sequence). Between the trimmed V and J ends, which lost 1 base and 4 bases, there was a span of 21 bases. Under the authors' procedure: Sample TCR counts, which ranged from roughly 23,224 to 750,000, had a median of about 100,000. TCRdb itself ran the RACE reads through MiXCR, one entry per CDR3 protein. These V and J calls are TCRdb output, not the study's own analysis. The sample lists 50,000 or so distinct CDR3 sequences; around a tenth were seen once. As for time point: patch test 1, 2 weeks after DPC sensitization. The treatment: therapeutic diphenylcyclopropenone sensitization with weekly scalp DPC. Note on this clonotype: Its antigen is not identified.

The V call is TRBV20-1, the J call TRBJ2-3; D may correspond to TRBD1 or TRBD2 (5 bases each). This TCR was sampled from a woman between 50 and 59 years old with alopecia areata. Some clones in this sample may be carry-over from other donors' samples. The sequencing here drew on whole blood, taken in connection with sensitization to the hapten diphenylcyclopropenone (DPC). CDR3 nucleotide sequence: TGCAGTGCTAGAGGCGCCACCGGGACCCCCAGGCCAGATACGCAGTATTTT. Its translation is CSARGATGTPRPDTQYF.